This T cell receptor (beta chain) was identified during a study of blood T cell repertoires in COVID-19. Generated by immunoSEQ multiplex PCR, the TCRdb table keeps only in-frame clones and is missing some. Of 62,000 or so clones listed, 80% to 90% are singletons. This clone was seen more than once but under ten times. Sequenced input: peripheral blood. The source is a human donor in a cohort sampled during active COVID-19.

This CDR3 is CASSPNNEKLFF. The CDR3 coding sequence is TGTGCCAGCTCCCCCAATAATGAAAAACTGTTTTTT. The rearrangement uses TRBV18 and TRBJ1-4; D remains unclear. Germline lookup yields CDR1 KGHSH and CDR2 LQKENI. This CDR3 contains 12 residues. V lost 6 bases and J lost 4, with 6 bases in between.